The rows below give T cell receptor beta chains drawn from one sample of a study of T cell responses to AZD1222 COVID-19 vaccine. The assay was immunoSEQ multiplex PCR, and TCRdb's table has in-frame clones only and misses some. The profile shows about 180,000 clones, roughly 92% of them singletons. Sequenced here: peripheral blood, sampled on day 0 of AZD1222 vaccination. The receptors shown here come from an adult in good health. The CDR3 runs from the conserved cysteine through the conserved F or W. A D gene is named only where the DNA matches it firmly. For some rows the clone size is stated as once, few or many, or as a class when expanded; others skip it.

size	V	D	J	DNA	CDR3
.	TRBV9	.	TRBJ2-6	TGTGCCAGCAGCGTAGTGGTCTCTGGGGCCAACGTCCTGACTTTC	CASSVVVSGANVLTF
.	TRBV4-2	.	TRBJ1-3	TGTGCCAGCAGCCAAGAGGTAATCAGTCCGGGACGGATCAGCTCTGGAAACACCATATATTTT	CASSQEVISPGRISSGNTIYF
.	TRBV4-1	TRBD2	TRBJ2-1	TGCGCCAGCAGCCATCCAGTTCGACTAGCGGGAGGGCCGACTGTATTTAACAATGAGCAGTTCTTC	CASSHPVRLAGGPTVFNNEQFF
.	TRBV27	.	TRBJ1-5	TGTGCCAGCGCCCCGGTGGGGCAGGTAAATCAGCCCCAGCATTTT	CASAPVGQVNQPQHF
.	TRBV2	TRBD2	TRBJ2-2	TGTGCCAGCAGTCTGACTAGCGGGAGCGGGACCGGGGAGCTGTTTTTT	CASSLTSGSGTGELFF
.	TRBV3-1/TRBV3-2	.	TRBJ1-5	TGTGCCAGCAGCCAAGGCGGGGATAGCAATCAGCCCCAGCATTTT	CASSQGGDSNQPQHF
.	TRBV5-1	TRBD1	TRBJ2-1	TGCGCCAGCAGCCCCGAGGAGGGACAGGGGTTAAGTGAGCAGTTCTTC	CASSPEEGQGLSEQFF
.	TRBV29-1	TRBD2	TRBJ2-1	TGCAGCGTTGAAGGGAGTAGCGGGTCGTACAATGAGCAGTTCTTC	CSVEGSSGSYNEQFF
few	TRBV7-9	.	TRBJ1-1	TGTGCCAGCAGCCACCGACAGGATGACACTGAAGCTTTCTTT	CASSHRQDDTEAFF
.	TRBV15	TRBD1	TRBJ2-7	TGTGCCACCAGCAGAGCGAGGACAGGGGGCCACGAGCAGTACTTC	CATSRARTGGHEQYF
.	TRBV9	.	TRBJ2-1	TGTGCCAGCAGCGTAGCTATGGATGAGCAGTTCTTC	CASSVAMDEQFF
.	TRBV7-9	TRBD2	TRBJ2-2	TGTGCCAGCAGCTGGCGGGGGGCCGGGGAGCTGTTTTTT	CASSWRGAGELFF
.	TRBV29-1	.	TRBJ2-1	TGCAGCATAAGAACAGGCAGCTCCTACAATGAGCAGTTCTTC	CSIRTGSSYNEQFF
.	TRBV19	TRBD1	TRBJ1-1	TGTGCCAGTAGTACAGAGGACAGGCGGTGGGGTATGAACACTGAAGCTTTCTTT	CASSTEDRRWGMNTEAFF
.	TRBV27	.	TRBJ2-1	TGTGCCAGCAGTTCAGGGGTGGTCGATGAGCAGTTCTTC	CASSSGVVDEQFF
.	TRBV4-2	TRBD2	TRBJ2-1	TGTGCCAGCAGCCAAGGACTTGCGGGAGCGCGGAATGAGCAGTTCTTC	CASSQGLAGARNEQFF
once	TRBV10-1	.	TRBJ2-4	TGCGCCAGCAGTGAGTCCCCAGCGGGAGCCAAAAACATTCAGTACTTC	CASSESPAGAKNIQYF
once	TRBV19	TRBD1	TRBJ1-6	TGTGCCAGTACCCCCGGGACAGAGCGTTCACCCCTCCACTTT	CASTPGTERSPLHF
.	TRBV5-1	.	TRBJ1-1	TGCGCCAGCAGCGATATTAATCGAGGGGGGACTGAAGCTTTCTTT	CASSDINRGGTEAFF
.	TRBV7-9	.	TRBJ2-7	TGTGCCAGCAGCTCGCAAAGGTGGGGGGCTTACGAGCAGTACTTC	CASSSQRWGAYEQYF
once	TRBV11-2	TRBD1	TRBJ1-2	TGTGCCAGCAGCATACAGGGGGACTATGGCTACACCTTC	CASSIQGDYGYTF
.	TRBV18	.	TRBJ1-1	TGTGCCAGCTCACCACCGTCAGGGCGGAACACTGAAGCTTTCTTT	CASSPPSGRNTEAFF
.	TRBV14	.	TRBJ1-6	TGTGCCAGCAGCGTACGCAGGGGACCGAATTCACCCCTCCACTTT	CASSVRRGPNSPLHF